This TCR beta chain was identified during a study of shared clonotypes between healthy human individuals (dated by TCRdb to about 2020). About the investigation overall: The cohort included a few men and a couple of women between 18 and 49 years of age. For each donor, CD4 naive and CD4 memory were each run on three plates, CD8 naive on two plates, and CD8 memory on one plate. To estimate repertoire size and how much clonotype sharing occurs between individuals, the study deeply sequenced the blood TCR repertoires of 4 to 6 healthy adults. To increase sequencing depth and limit assay-specific biases, TCR repertoire library preparation and sequencing were carried out by different laboratories using diverse techniques. Between about 0.94 and 8.9 billion PBMCs per donor were obtained by leukapheresis. Overall results and qualifications from the work: Compared with non-shared clonotypes, the clonotypes found in all four sorted-subset donors had higher generation probabilities. Pairwise subsampling led to the expectation that sequencing depth would affect the degree of clonotype sharing among donors. Sampling was restricted to blood, and TCR repertoires in tissues likely differ from the TCR repertoires found in blood. Across four donors, roughly 5.4% of naive CD4, 3% to 4% of naive CD8, approximately 2.5% of memory CD4, and approximately 0.4% of memory CD8 clonotypes were shared. The genetic and exposure-history diversity represented was limited by the small number of donors. Larger estimated clonotype richness was generally found for naive subsets than for memory subsets. Even with the large sequencing depth, rarefaction of the sorted-subset datasets indicated that sequencing was incomplete.

CD8 naive samples were CD45RO-negative cells positively selected for CCR7, giving a CD45RA+CCR7+ population that excluded TemRA cells. Donors were healthy HIV-negative adults with no recently reported acute infections or vaccinations. All donors were Caucasian adults living in Nashville, Tennessee, USA. Blood was collected by leukapheresis, and PBMCs were isolated by Ficoll-Histopaque density gradient centrifugation and then cryopreserved in liquid nitrogen vapor phase. Purity and quantity of every magnetically sorted T cell population were checked by analytical flow cytometry. Genomic DNA was isolated from each sorted fraction and quantified by UV absorbance on a Nanodrop 2000c. Based on the germline V gene (reference sequence), the CDR1 and CDR2 sequences are SEHNR and FQNEAQ. Its CDR3 holds 15 amino acids, cysteine through phenylalanine. The kept DNA is CDR3 alone, 45 bases in frame from the first base. V and J lose 3 bases and 5 bases, and a span of 16 bases separates them.

Using the deep immunoSEQ assay, TCR CDR3 regions were amplified from genomic DNA by multiplex PCR. For each cell subset, the extracted genomic DNA was distributed evenly across all wells of several immunoSEQ 96-well plates, and each plate served as one replicate. For sorted subsets, about 0.2 ug genomic DNA, equal to about 30,000 T cell genomes, was loaded into each replicate PCR. The purified libraries were quantified using a Qubit 3.0 fluorometer, sized with a Bioanalyzer 2100, and then quantified again using the KAPA Library Quantification kit. A separate single-read 150-cycle Illumina NextSeq 550 flow cell was used to sequence each immunoSEQ 96-well plate. In the authors' own workflow: Because only junctional sequences without quality scores were contained in the immunoSEQ output, filtering matching that applied to full-length reads could not be performed. Sequences were annotated with PyIR, a Python wrapper for IgBLAST v1.9, and V/J genes and CDR3 were assigned using IMGT germline references. Any read was removed if the V/J assignment was weak (E-value above 1e-6), the CDR3 was missing, or the read contained stop codons, out-of-frame junctions, or ambiguous translated residues. A V3J clonotype was defined by an identical inferred V gene, J gene, and CDR3 amino acid sequence. To compute the percentage overlap between repertoires, the number of shared unique clonotypes was divided by the size of the smaller repertoire. Three approaches were used to assess repertoire richness: RTK rarefaction, the Chao1 estimator, and Recon v2.1 estimates of unobserved clonotypes. For all TCRbeta clonotypes obtained by the gDNA method from a few donors, generation probabilities were computed with OLGA. TCRdb carries this immuneACCESS record with in-frame sequences only. Its versions omit some clonotypes, under half of them owing to an unresolved V gene in the studies checked, with the rest unexplained. That table gives V, J and clone size, and the DNA gave D and trimming. The table for this sample lists around 650,000 clones; roughly 96% of them were counted only once. The ten top clones hold approximately 0.12% of the sample.

Worth noting for this clone: The antigen this receptor binds is unknown. No clone much larger than this one lies a single base away; base qualities are absent.

This sequence uses TRBV7-9 and TRBJ1-1; the D gene identity is not certain. This TCR was recovered from a woman aged 30 to 39 in good health. Sample: naive CD8+ T cells sorted from blood. The label giving this sample's cell subset or site can be read as: CD45RA+CCR7+. The CDR3 reads as follows: CASSLQVGLETEAFF. The DNA reads as follows: TGTGCCAGCAGCTTGCAAGTTGGCCTGGAGACTGAAGCTTTCTTT.